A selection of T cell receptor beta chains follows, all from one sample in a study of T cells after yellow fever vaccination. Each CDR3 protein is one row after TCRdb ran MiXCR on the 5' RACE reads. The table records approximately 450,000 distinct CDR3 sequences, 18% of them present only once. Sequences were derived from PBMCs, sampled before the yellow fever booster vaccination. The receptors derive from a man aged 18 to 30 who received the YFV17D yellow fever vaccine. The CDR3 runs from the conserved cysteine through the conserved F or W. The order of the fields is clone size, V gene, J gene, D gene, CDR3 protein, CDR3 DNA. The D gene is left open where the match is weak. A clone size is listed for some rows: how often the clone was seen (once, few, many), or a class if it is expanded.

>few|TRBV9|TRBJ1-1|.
CASSVAHSQNTEAFF
TGTGCCAGCAGCGTAGCTCACAGCCAGAACACTGAAGCTTTCTTT
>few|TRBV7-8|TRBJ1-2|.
CASSSRLPANYGYTF
TGTGCCAGCAGCTCGAGGCTTCCAGCTAACTATGGCTACACCTTC
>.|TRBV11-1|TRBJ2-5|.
CASSGNTGRQETQYF
TGTGCCAGCAGCGGAAACACAGGGAGGCAAGAGACCCAGTACTTC
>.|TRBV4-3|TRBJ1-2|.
CASSKAWTEMNYGYTF
TGCGCCAGCAGCAAAGCCTGGACGGAGATGAACTATGGCTACACCTTC
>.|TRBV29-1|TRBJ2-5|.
CSVGAQGTQYF
TGCAGCGTTGGAGCGCAAGGGACCCAGTACTTC
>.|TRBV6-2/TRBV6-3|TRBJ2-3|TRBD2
CASSYAGLPDTQYF
TGTGCCAGCAGTTACGCGGGACTACCCGATACGCAGTATTTT
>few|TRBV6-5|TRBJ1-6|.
CASSYTVNSPLHF
TGTGCCAGCAGTTACACGGTCAATTCACCCCTCCACTTT
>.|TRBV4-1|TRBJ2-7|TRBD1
CASSQYAGGVYEQYF
TGCGCCAGCAGCCAGTACGCAGGGGGCGTGTACGAGCAGTACTTC
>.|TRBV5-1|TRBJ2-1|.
CASSLVTGYNEQFF
TGCGCCAGCAGCTTGGTAACGGGTTACAATGAGCAGTTCTTC
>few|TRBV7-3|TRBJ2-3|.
CASSRKGTDTQYF
TGTGCCAGCAGCCGCAAGGGCACAGATACGCAGTATTTT
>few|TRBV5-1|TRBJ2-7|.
CASSLARIDSGEQYF
TGCGCCAGCAGCTTGGCCCGGATCGACAGTGGCGAGCAGTACTTC
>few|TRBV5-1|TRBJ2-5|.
CASSPGTDAETQYF
TGCGCCAGCAGCCCGGGGACTGACGCAGAGACCCAGTACTTC
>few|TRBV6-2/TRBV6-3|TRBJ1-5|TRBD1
CASSYPPGQGHQPQHF
TGTGCCAGCAGTTACCCGCCGGGACAGGGCCATCAGCCCCAGCATTTT
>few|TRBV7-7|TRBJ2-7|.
CASSPGGWAFHEQYF
TGTGCCAGCAGCCCTGGAGGGTGGGCTTTCCACGAGCAGTACTTC
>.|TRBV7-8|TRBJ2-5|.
CASSLERGGGETQYF
TGTGCCAGCAGCTTAGAAAGGGGCGGAGGTGAGACCCAGTACTTC
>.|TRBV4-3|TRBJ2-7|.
CASSRLRDLIYEQYF
TGCGCCAGCAGCCGCCTCCGGGACTTGATCTACGAGCAGTACTTC
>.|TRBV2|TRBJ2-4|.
CASSEAVGIQYF
TGTGCCAGCAGTGAAGCAGTGGGCATTCAGTACTTC